This entry is about one T cell receptor (beta chain). These data originate in a study of preoperative IRX-2 immunotherapy in early breast cancer. Profiling relied on immunoSEQ multiplex PCR, and the TCRdb table lists in-frame clones only, not all of them. Of about 23,000 clones detected, 75% to 90% appear once; the ten largest clones hold around 9.5%. CDR3 length equals 13 residues. Trimming removed 5 bases at V and 9 bases at J, with 14 bases between. Germline-derived CDR1 and CDR2 are MNHNY and SVGAGI (reference sequence). The treatment was: preoperative locoregional IRX-2 cytokine immunotherapy. Preoperative locoregional IRX-2 cytokine immunotherapy was tested in the phase Ib source study.

Sequencing was performed on tumor tissue, taken after IRX-2 immunotherapy. V usage is TRBV6-6 and J usage is TRBJ1-5; no clear D. The receptor comes from a human donor with breast cancer. The CDR3 sequence: CASSLSETWPQHF. CDR3 nucleotides: TGTGCCAGCAGTCTAAGCGAAACTTGGCCCCAGCATTTT.